Included here is one T cell receptor beta chain sequence, with context. What this receptor recognizes is not known. The record has no base qualities; no much larger clone is one base away. Receptor libraries were prepared by PCR. DNA from cultured CD4+ T cells underwent TCR sequencing with the Oncomine TCR Beta short-read assay at the Johns Hopkins FTIC core. Genomic DNA was extracted from the cultured CD4+ T cells with the QIAamp micro DNA kit. Oncomine TCR Beta libraries from cultured CD4+ T cells were pooled with unique dual indexes and sequenced on an Illumina iSeq 100. The published analysis was carried out like this. Non-productive sequences were removed, and CDR3s that did not start with C, did not end with F or W, or were shorter than 7 amino acids were discarded. Antigen-specific clonotypes were identified with the MANAFEST web application by comparing peptide-stimulated wells with reference and other culture wells. Positive clones required FDR below 0.05, an odds ratio above 5, and productive frequency above 0.1% in at least two of three replicate wells. Clonotypes that were significantly expanded in both SARS-CoV-2 spike wells and at least one common cold coronavirus spike condition were defined as cross-reactive. Similarity between CDR3 sequences was evaluated in R version 3.6.1 using Levenshtein distances (stringdist) and unrooted phylogenetic trees (ape). The public sequencing data were trimmed at Q25 with fastp and processed into clonotypes with MiXCR by TCRdb, which kept only in-frame beta chains. Rows matching on CDR3 protein sequence are summarized as one entry with the most common DNA and genes. TCRdb's processing, not the authors', yielded these V and J calls. The sample profile shows approximately 9,000 distinct CDR3 sequences; 40% to 60% of them were found once. The ten top clones hold 20% of the sample.

This specimen belongs to a study of vaccination and CD4 T cells after COVID-19 (dated by TCRdb to between 2020 and 2023). Background for the entire study: Convalescent patients had a positive SARS-CoV-2 result on nasal swab PCR, and of these patients, under ten had mild disease and one had severe disease. The convalescent cohort comprised six males and four females, including two Hispanic individuals, seven Caucasians, two Asians and one multiracial person. The cultures were stimulated with overlapping spike peptide pools from SARS-CoV-2 and from the common cold coronaviruses HCoV-NL63, HCoV-OC43 and HCoV-229E. In ten to eleven COVID-19 convalescent patients and a handful of infection-naive healthy vaccine recipients, the spike-specific CD4+ TCR repertoire before mRNA vaccination was compared with the repertoire after mRNA vaccination. Post-COVID blood samples from convalescent patients were collected a median of roughly 100 days after diagnosis, with a range of roughly 35 to 170 days. In control cultures, a CEFX viral epitope pool was used as positive control, an HIV-1 Nef peptide pool was used as negative control, or no peptide was added. Each participant got two doses of either the Pfizer-BioNTech BNT162b2 vaccine (n=8) or the Moderna mRNA-1273 vaccine (n=2). The time from the second vaccine dose to post-vaccine blood sampling had a median of around 72 days and ranged from roughly 12 to 250 days.

Read against the paper, the sample's treatment or condition label means: roughly 10-day PBMC culture with coronavirus spike peptide pools or control peptides (ViraFEST assay). To expand antigen-specific T cells with peptide pools and then pick out the expanded clonotypes through TCR sequencing, the study relied on the ViraFEST assay. Positive SARS-CoV-2 PCR tests in the convalescent patients dated from March to December 2020, before Alpha, Beta and Delta variants emerged in the United States. PBMCs were cultured at about 2 million per well in IMDM supplemented with approximately 5% human AB serum and about 10 IU/ml IL-2, with around 10 ug/ml peptide pools added. On days 3 and 7, half of the culture medium was replaced with fresh IL-2-containing medium. After about nine days of culture, CD4+ T cells were isolated by negative selection with the EasySep CD4+ T cell isolation kit. Ficoll-Paque Plus gradient centrifugation was used to isolate PBMCs from whole blood, and the isolated PBMCs were then either used fresh or cryopreserved at -140C. Each culture condition was generally run in triplicate wells.

The CDR3 runs 11 amino acids, cysteine and phenylalanine included. Only the CDR3 portion is preserved as DNA: 33 bases, with reading frame beginning at the first base. V loses 2 bases of germline sequence and J loses 6 bases, and the interval between the two ends is 3 bases. Taken from the germline V gene, the CDR1 and CDR2 loops are MGHDK and SYGVNS. The study at large found these results: The study included relatively few convalescent patients and did not analyze early timepoints after natural infection. Of the vaccine-specific clones in convalescent patients, 304 of 307, or nearly all, reacted only to SARS-CoV-2 spike and did not cross-react with common cold coronaviruses. The median number of SARS-CoV-2-reactive clonotypes rose from 20 to 25 after infection to 35 to 45 after vaccination, but the change was not significant. In convalescent patients, a median 86.3% of post-vaccine SARS-CoV-2-reactive clones were detected only after vaccination, suggesting vaccine-specific priming.

The sequence is built from TRBV25-1 and TRBJ2-3; confidence is insufficient to name the D gene. Sequenced material: CD4+ T cells from blood, cultured in vitro. The sequence was collected from a human donor who had recovered from COVID-19. DNA sequence: TGTGCCAGCAGTGAAACGGATACGCAGTATTTT. Its translation is CASSETDTQYF.